A single sample gave rise to the 30 T cell receptor gamma chains below, sequenced in a study of gamma-delta chains in newborns, infants, children. TCRdb re-called the reads through CATT. The sample yields around 1,700 gamma-chain clones, over 60% seen once. Sequencing was carried out using blood. These receptors all come from a child who was a newborn, infant or young child, either healthy, febrile or measles-vaccinated (not recorded which).

This clone was counted a few times. This rearrangement joins TRGV2 to TRGJ1 or TRGJ2. The J gene was missing in TCRdb and was found by matching the end of the DNA to germline. Trimming removed 0 bases from V and 7 bases from J; junction bases left unmatched: 9. CDR3 length: 14 residues. Germline V gene sequence: CDR1 EGSNGY, CDR2 YDSYNSKV. CDR3 DNA: TGTGCCACCTGGGACGGGCAGTTAAGGTATAAGAAACTCTTT. This encodes CATWDGQLRYKKLF.

This clone was seen a single time. The chain employs TRGV8 and TRGJP2. Here the J gene was assigned by germline matching of the DNA, as TCRdb has none. The V segment lost 6 bases and the J segment 8 bases; nucleotides outside the gene matches: 9. This CDR3 contains 13 residues. Germline V gene lookup returns CDR1 VENAVY and CDR2 YDSYNSRV. The DNA for the CDR3 is TGTGCCACCTGGATGTGGGGGGATTGGATCAAGACGTTT. Residues: CATWMWGDWIKTF.

V is TRGV3 and J is TRGJ1 or TRGJ2. No J gene is reported in TCRdb; it was inferred here by comparing the DNA with germline. This CDR3 has 12 amino acids. Losses at the gene ends were 8 bases for V and 11 bases for J; bases not matched to a gene: 15. Germline lookup yields CDR1 VTNTFY and CDR2 YDVSTARD (reference sequence). The CDR3: CATFARDSEKLF. CDR3 nucleotide sequence: TGTGCCACCTTCGCCCGAGATTCGGAGAAACTCTTT.

This clone was observed a few times. The chain combines TRGV3 with TRGJ1 or TRGJ2. Germline lookup yields CDR1 VTNTFY and CDR2 YDVSTARD (reference sequence). After removal of 3 bases from V and 5 bases from J, the junction contained 4 bases not matched to a gene. This CDR3 region has 12 residues. CDR3 sequence reads: CATWDYNYKKLF. CDR3 DNA: TGTGCCACCTGGGACTATAATTATAAGAAACTCTTT.

To note about this clone: A clone one base away is much larger, so this may be a read error. This specimen includes other DNA sequences encoding the same CDR3. The gene calls are TRGV9 and TRGJP. The J gene was not available in TCRdb and was assigned here by matching the DNA to germline segments. Germline CDR1 GITISATS, CDR2 ISYDGTV (reference sequence). V shed 1 base and J 4 bases; nucleotides not matched to a gene: 4. The CDR3 is 17 residues long. The CDR3 is CALWEVQQELGKKIKVF. The CDR3 DNA reads TGTGCCTTGTGGGAGGTACAACAAGAGTTGGGCAAAAAAATCAAGGTATTT.

The V call is TRGV9, the J call TRGJP. Matching the DNA to germline supplied the J gene, which TCRdb does not give. Germline V CDR1 and CDR2: GITISATS, ISYDGTV (reference sequence). With 0 bases clipped from V and 5 bases from J, the junction kept 28 bases outside the gene matches. The CDR3 runs 25 residues. Here the CDR3 reads CALWEVHVVRGATVGKELGKKIKVF. The CDR3 nucleotides are TGTGCCTTGTGGGAGGTGCACGTCGTACGTGGTGCAACGGTCGGCAAAGAGTTGGGCAAAAAAATCAAGGTATTT.

The genes are TRGV9 and TRGJP. Since TCRdb gives no J gene, matching the DNA to germline was used here to assign it. The CDR3 runs 17 residues. V lost 3 bases and J lost 6; bases outside the gene matches: 8. Germline CDR1 is GITISATS and CDR2 is ISYDGTV (reference sequence). The DNA for the CDR3 is TGTGCCTTGTGGGAGCCCCGGTCAGAGTTGGGCAAAAAAATCAAGGTATTT. Its protein product is CALWEPRSELGKKIKVF.

This clone occurred once. The chain uses TRGV9 and TRGJP. TCRdb lists no J gene, so it was determined here by aligning the DNA to germline. From germline, CDR1 is GITISATS and CDR2 ISYDGTV (reference sequence). This CDR3 is built from 15 residues. The V and J ends lost 6 bases and 4 bases, in that order; junction bases with no gene match: 3. CDR3 DNA sequence: TGTGCCTTGTGGATTCAAGAGTTGGGCAAAAAAATCAAGGTATTT. The encoded protein is CALWIQELGKKIKVF.

On this clone: Additional DNA sequences in this sample encode the identical CDR3. The rearrangement uses TRGV9 and TRGJP. In the absence of a J gene in TCRdb, the DNA was matched to germline to assign it here. Germline V gene lookup returns CDR1 GITISATS and CDR2 ISYDGTV (reference sequence). Losses at the gene ends were 3 bases for V and 7 bases for J; bases not matched to a gene: 3. This CDR3 has 15 amino acids. The DNA for the CDR3 is TGTGCCTTGTGGGAGCGCGAGTTGGGCAAAAAAATCAAGGTATTT. The encoded protein is CALWERELGKKIKVF.

The sample holds a few counts of this clone. The chain recombines TRGV9 with TRGJ1 or TRGJ2. Because TCRdb records no J gene, it was assigned here through a match of the DNA to germline. There are 12 residues in the CDR3. The germline V gene has CDR1 GITISATS and CDR2 ISYDGTV (reference sequence). With 3 bases clipped from V and 12 bases from J, the junction kept 11 bases outside the gene matches. DNA of the CDR3: TGTGCCTTGTGGGAGCCCTTAACTTGGAAACTCTTT. Translating it yields CALWEPLTWKLF.

V and J are TRGV9 and TRGJP. Matching the DNA to germline supplied the J gene, which TCRdb does not give. The J segment lost 5 bases and the V segment lost 4 bases, leaving 5 bases of the junction unmatched. The CDR3 is 16 residues long. Germline V gene data show CDR1 as GITISATS and CDR2 as ISYDGTV (reference sequence). The CDR3 DNA follows: TGTGCCTTGTGGGAAATAAAAGAGTTGGGCAAAAAAATCAAGGTATTT. It codes for CALWEIKELGKKIKVF.

This clone was counted a single time. The chain links TRGV9 to TRGJP. The J gene was not available in TCRdb and was assigned here by matching the DNA to germline segments. Germline CDR1 and CDR2: GITISATS and ISYDGTV (reference sequence). This CDR3 has 18 amino acids. V lost 0 bases to trimming and J lost 7 bases; unmatched junction nucleotides: 9. The CDR3 spells CALWEVHVRELGKKIKVF. The CDR3 DNA follows: TGTGCCTTGTGGGAGGTGCACGTACGGGAGTTGGGCAAAAAAATCAAGGTATTT.

The CDR3 sequence is CALWEVRVLELGKKIKVF. The CDR3 region has the DNA TGTGCCTTGTGGGAGGTGCGGGTGTTGGAGTTGGGCAAAAAAATCAAGGTATTT. V and J are TRGV9 and TRGJP. Assignment of the J gene here rests on matching the DNA to germline, because TCRdb gives none. V shed 0 bases, J shed 7 bases, and the junction held 9 bases outside the gene matches. The CDR3 has 18 amino acids. Germline V gives CDR1 GITISATS, CDR2 ISYDGTV (reference sequence).

Points on this clone: Other DNA sequences within the sample encode an identical CDR3. J is TRGJP and V is TRGV9. TCRdb offers no J gene call, so here the DNA was matched to germline to obtain one. The germline gives CDR1 GITISATS, CDR2 ISYDGTV (reference sequence). The J segment lost 4 bases and the V segment lost 2 bases, leaving 5 bases of the junction unmatched. The CDR3 has 17 amino acids. The CDR3 loop reads CALWEERQELGKKIKVF. DNA for the CDR3: TGTGCCTTGTGGGAGGAACGACAAGAGTTGGGCAAAAAAATCAAGGTATTT.

The chain recombines TRGV5 with TRGJ1 or TRGJ2. The J gene, absent from TCRdb, was called here by matching the DNA to germline. From germline, CDR1 is VINAFY and CDR2 YDVSNSKD. With V trimmed by 1 base and J by 4 bases, 10 bases remained unmatched. The CDR3 extends over 15 amino acids. The CDR3 region is CATWDSEGGYYKKLF. The CDR3 DNA sequence: TGTGCCACCTGGGACAGCGAGGGGGGGTATTATAAGAAACTCTTT.

Turning to this clone: This specimen includes other DNA sequences encoding the same CDR3. J is TRGJP and V is TRGV9. The J gene comes from matching the DNA to germline here; TCRdb lacks it. Germline trimming cut 2 bases from V and 4 bases from J; bases unmatched to any gene: 5. Germline V gene lookup returns CDR1 GITISATS and CDR2 ISYDGTV (reference sequence). The CDR3 covers 17 residues. CDR3 sequence: CALWEAYQELGKKIKVF. In nucleotides, the CDR3 is TGTGCCTTGTGGGAGGCCTATCAAGAGTTGGGCAAAAAAATCAAGGTATTT.

In this sample, this clone turned up a few times. V gene assignment gives TRGV4, but the J gene was left uncalled. Germline V gene sequence: CDR1 EGSTGY, CDR2 YDSYTSSV. The CDR3 is 10 amino acids. CDR3 nucleotides: TGTGCCACCTGGGACGGGGCTCGACTCTTT. Translation: CATWDGARLF.

A word on this clone: A much more abundant neighbour one base away suggests this may be a read error. The same CDR3 is also encoded by other DNA sequences in this sample. The J gene is TRGJP, the V gene TRGV9. Here the J gene came from matching the DNA to germline, since TCRdb omits it. V shed 6 bases and J 5 bases; nucleotides not matched to a gene: 4. Per germline, CDR1 GITISATS and CDR2 ISYDGTV (reference sequence). CDR3 size: 15 residues. The CDR3 loop reads CALWQEELGKKIKVF. The CDR3, as DNA: TGTGCCTTGTGGCAGGAAGAGTTGGGCAAAAAAATCAAGGTATTT.

This clone was observed a handful of times. This chain connects TRGV9 to TRGJP. TCRdb lists no J gene, so it was determined here by aligning the DNA to germline. The junction had 11 bases not matched to a gene; V was cut back by 5 bases and J by 7 bases. This CDR3 contains 17 residues. Per the germline V gene, CDR1 is GITISATS and CDR2 is ISYDGTV (reference sequence). The CDR3 coding sequence is TGTGCCTTGTGGGTAACCCGCCAGGAGTTGGGCAAAAAAATCAAGGTATTT. Its translation: CALWVTRQELGKKIKVF.

Worth noting for this clone: The identical CDR3 is also encoded by other nucleotide sequences in the sample. For the V gene the call is TRGV9; the J gene has no call. The CDR3 extends over 15 amino acids. Germline CDR1 and CDR2: GITISATS and ISYDGTV (reference sequence). CDR3 residues: CALWEEELGKKIKVF. In DNA form, the CDR3 reads TGTGCCTTGTGGGAGGAGGAGTTGGGCAAAAAAATAAAGGTATTT.

This chain joins TRGV4 and TRGJP1. TCRdb carries no J gene annotation; the J gene was assigned here by matching the DNA with germline. V shed 5 bases and J 9 bases; nucleotides not matched to a gene: 3. The CDR3 is 11 residues long. Germline V lookup: CDR1 EGSTGY, CDR2 YDSYTSSV. CDR3 nucleotides: TGTGCCACCTGGGGGCGTTGGTTCAAGATATTT. Amino acid sequence: CATWGRWFKIF.

To note about this clone: The junction shows a germline mismatch at one end, possibly a read error. The chain carries TRGV3 and TRGJ1 or TRGJ2. The J gene was missing in TCRdb and was found by matching the end of the DNA to germline. CDR1 and CDR2 (germline): VTNTFY, YDVSTARD (reference sequence). This CDR3 has 13 residues. For the CDR3, the DNA is TGTGCCGCCTGGGACAGGCCTGAACGGGAGAAACTCTTT. It specifies CAAWDRPEREKLF.

The chain carries TRGV8 and TRGJ1 or TRGJ2. The J gene, missing from TCRdb, was assigned here through DNA to germline matching. The CDR3 runs 15 residues. CDR1 and CDR2 from the germline V gene are VENAVY and YDSYNSRV. J gave up 4 bases and V 4 bases, and 13 bases lay outside the gene matches. The CDR3 loop is CATWDSPGEYYKKLF. The CDR3 DNA sequence: TGTGCCACCTGGGACTCGCCGGGGGAATATTATAAGAAACTCTTT.

As regards this clone: Other nucleotide sequences in the sample specify the same CDR3. The V gene is TRGV9, the J gene TRGJP. TCRdb records no J gene; here it was assigned by comparing the DNA to germline. This CDR3 region has 17 residues. CDR1 is GITISATS, CDR2 ISYDGTV, per germline (reference sequence). J lost 2 bases, V lost 3 bases, and 4 bases had no gene match. Here the CDR3 reads CALWEPRQELGKKIKVF. For the CDR3, the DNA is TGTGCCTTGTGGGAGCCCCGGCAAGAGTTGGGCAAAAAAATCAAGGTATTT.

The rearrangement uses TRGV4 and TRGJ1 or TRGJ2. TCRdb offers no J gene call, so here the DNA was matched to germline to obtain one. CDR3 size: 14 residues. CDR1 is EGSTGY and CDR2 is YDSYTSSV in the germline V gene. Losses at the gene ends were 0 bases for V and 4 bases for J; bases not matched to a gene: 6. The CDR3 sequence is CATWDGPGYYKKLF. CDR3 DNA sequence: TGTGCCACCTGGGATGGGCCCGGATATTATAAGAAACTCTTT.

Regarding this clone: Other nucleotide sequences in the sample specify the same CDR3. V is TRGV9 and J is TRGJP. Here the J gene was assigned by germline matching of the DNA, as TCRdb has none. V gave up 1 base and J gave up 9 bases; unmatched junction bases: 3. The CDR3 covers 15 residues. Per the germline V gene, CDR1 is GITISATS and CDR2 is ISYDGTV (reference sequence). For the CDR3, the DNA is TGTGCCTTGTGGGAGGTTTGGTTGGGCAAAAAAATCAAGGTATTT. Encoded protein: CALWEVWLGKKIKVF.

The V gene went uncalled, while the J gene is TRGJ1 or TRGJ2. There are 11 residues in the CDR3. In DNA, the CDR3 is TGTGCCACCTGGGATGGGGATAAGAAACTCTTT. It yields the protein CATWDGDKKLF.

This clone was observed a single time. The chain links TRGV9 to TRGJP. TCRdb lists no J gene, so it was determined here by aligning the DNA to germline. The length of the CDR3 is 19 residues. Germline loops: CDR1 GITISATS, CDR2 ISYDGTV (reference sequence). Unmatched junction bases numbered 12, after V lost 0 bases and J lost 7 bases. CDR3 in amino acids: CALWEVQSGSELGKKIKVF. DNA of the CDR3: TGTGCCTTGTGGGAGGTGCAAAGCGGATCTGAGTTGGGCAAAAAAATCAAGGTATTT.

The rearrangement joins TRGV9 to TRGJ1 or TRGJ2. Since TCRdb gives no J gene, matching the DNA to germline was used here to assign it. V lost 0 bases and J lost 6; bases outside the gene matches: 5. This CDR3 contains 13 residues. From germline, CDR1 is GITISATS and CDR2 ISYDGTV (reference sequence). The CDR3: CALWEVRPYKKLF. CDR3 sequence (DNA): TGTGCCTTGTGGGAGGTGCGTCCTTATAAGAAACTCTTT.

J is TRGJP and V is TRGV9. In the absence of a J gene in TCRdb, the DNA was matched to germline to assign it here. Germline CDR1 and CDR2: GITISATS and ISYDGTV (reference sequence). This CDR3 is built from 16 residues. The J segment lost 8 bases and the V segment lost 2 bases, leaving 6 bases of the junction unmatched. Here the CDR3 DNA reads TGTGCCTTGTGGGAGGCCCTCCAGTTGGGCAAAAAAATCAAGGTATTT. As protein: CALWEALQLGKKIKVF.